This TCR beta chain was identified during a study of T cell responses to AZD1222 COVID-19 vaccine. On this clone itself: What it binds is not known.

The assay was immunoSEQ multiplex PCR, and TCRdb's table has in-frame clones only and misses some. The sample holds around 130,000 clones, 70% to 90% seen once. Study-level points and caveats: Only five or six people who got AZD1222 tested seropositive at baseline. Close to half of all spike-specific TCRs reportedly target regions of the variants that are unmutated.

From germline, CDR1 is SGDLS and CDR2 YYNGEE. Trimming cost V 4 bases and J 4 bases; bases outside gene matches: 10. This CDR3 spans 15 amino acids. The receptor was isolated from an adult who received the AZD1222 COVID-19 vaccine. The V gene is TRBV9, the J gene TRBJ1-1, with 7 bases aligning to TRBD1. The sequences come from peripheral blood, collected 28 days after the second AZD1222 dose. The CDR3 coding sequence is TGTGCCAGCAGCACCCGGACAGGCCGAGCCACTGAAGCTTTCTTT. Protein: CASSTRTGRATEAFF.